These 18 T cell receptor beta chains share one sample of origin, sequenced in a study of human T cells and chemical hapten exposure. TCRdb processed the RACE reads anew with MiXCR; each CDR3 protein has one entry. The data show around 120,000 distinct CDR3 sequences, 12% seen once. Documented time point: patch test 1, 2 weeks after DPC sensitization. The treatment here: therapeutic diphenylcyclopropenone sensitization with weekly scalp DPC. The specimen was whole blood, collected in connection with sensitization to the hapten diphenylcyclopropenone (DPC). The receptors here all came from a woman aged 50 to 60 with alopecia areata. Some clones in this sample may be carry-over from other donors' samples.

This chain links TRBV28 with TRBJ1-2; D perhaps matches TRBD1 (6 bases). Germline loops: CDR1 MDHEN, CDR2 SYDVKM. The V and J ends lost 7 bases and 4 bases respectively, with 13 bases between them. CDR3 size: 13 residues. The CDR3 protein is CASNGQTVYGYTF. The CDR3 DNA reads as TGTGCCAGCAACGGACAGACAGTCTATGGCTACACCTTC.

This clonotype has ten or more counts. The rearrangement joins TRBV28 to TRBJ2-7; 8 bases are a match to TRBD1. This CDR3 is 14 amino acids long. Trimming removed 3 bases from V and 3 bases from J; junction bases left unmatched: 4. Germline CDR1 MDHEN, CDR2 SYDVKM. The CDR3 DNA follows: TGTGCCAGCAGTTTGGCCGGGACAGGCTACGAGCAGTACTTC. It codes for CASSLAGTGYEQYF. The variable domain in full, completed from reference TRBV28 and TRBJ2-7, reads DVKVTQSSRYLVKRTGEKVFLECVQDMDHENMFWYRQDPGLGLRLIYFSYDVKMKEKGDIPEGYSVSREKKERFSLILESASTNQTSMYLCASSLAGTGYEQYFGPGTRLTVT.

This chain links TRBV11-2 with TRBJ2-7; D remains ambiguous. The CDR3 is 13 amino acids. The V gene's germline CDR1 is SGHAT and CDR2 FQNNGV. V gave up 4 bases and J gave up 0 bases, with 7 bases separating them. CDR3 in amino acids: CASSSLGSYEQYF. CDR3 DNA sequence: TGTGCCAGCAGCTCCCTGGGCTCCTACGAGCAGTACTTC.

This chain connects TRBV24-1 to TRBJ1-2, with 8 bases that match TRBD1. V gave up 1 base and J gave up 5 bases; unmatched junction bases: 8. Germline lookup yields CDR1 KGHDR and CDR2 SFDVKD. This CDR3 is 16 amino acids long. The DNA of the CDR3 is TGTGCCACCAGTGATTTCCGCGGGGACAGGTTGTATGGCTACACCTTC. Translation gives CATSDFRGDRLYGYTF.

This clonotype was seen many times. This rearrangement joins TRBV24-1 to TRBJ2-3; D not resolved. The CDR3 has 15 amino acids. V lost 3 bases, J lost 2 bases, and 11 bases lay in between. Germline values: CDR1 KGHDR, CDR2 SFDVKD. In nucleotides, the CDR3 is TGTGCCACCAGTGATCAACATAGCTACACAGATACGCAGTATTTT. This sequence encodes CATSDQHSYTDTQYF.

This sequence joins TRBV5-1 and TRBJ2-2; possible D gene TRBD1, 5 bases. Germline lookup yields CDR1 SGHRS and CDR2 YFSETQ. The V end lost 6 bases, the J end lost 6 bases, and 18 bases lay between the germline ends. CDR3 size: 15 residues. The CDR3 DNA sequence: TGCGCCAGCAAGGTGTCCCTACAGGACCCCGGGGAGCTGTTTTTT. Amino acid sequence: CASKVSLQDPGELFF.

This chain links TRBV19 with TRBJ2-7; TRBD1 might be the D (5 bases). The CDR3 consists of 14 residues. The V gene's germline CDR1 is LNHDA and CDR2 SQIVND (reference sequence). The V and J ends lost 5 bases and 5 bases respectively, with 16 bases between them. CDR3 coding DNA: TGTGCCAGTAGTGTCCAAACAGGTTCAGACGAGCAGTACTTC. Amino acid sequence: CASSVQTGSDEQYF.

V usage is TRBV7-2 and J usage is TRBJ2-5; possibly TRBD1 for D (5 bases). The CDR3 is 16 amino acids. Germline V gene data show CDR1 as SGHTA and CDR2 as FQGNSA. V was clipped by 5 bases and J by 4 bases, with 20 bases between them. This CDR3 is CASSGSTVFLGETQYF. The CDR3 coding sequence is TGTGCCAGCAGCGGTTCGACAGTCTTCCTGGGAGAGACCCAGTACTTC.

This chain uses TRBV24-1 with TRBJ2-3; 8 bases align to TRBD2. V lost 9 bases and J lost 0; bases outside the gene matches: 13. Germline CDR1 is KGHDR and CDR2 is SFDVKD. The CDR3 runs 17 residues. CDR3 nucleotide sequence: TGTGCCACCCGTGGGGCGGGAGGCCCCCCTAGCACAGATACGCAGTATTTT. Its protein is CATRGAGGPPSTDTQYF.

For the CDR3, the DNA is TGTGCCAGCAGTTCCGGGACCGCCGGACAAAACATTCAGTACTTC. Amino acid sequence: CASSSGTAGQNIQYF. V and J are TRBV6-5 and TRBJ2-4; D is possibly TRBD1 or TRBD2 (5 bases each). V lost 4 bases to trimming and J lost 5 bases, with 15 bases between them. Germline values: CDR1 MNHEY, CDR2 SVGAGI. There are 15 residues in the CDR3.

This clonotype came up a few times. The genes are TRBV4-3 and TRBJ2-7; 7 bases are shared with TRBD2. The CDR3 is made up of 13 amino acids. Germline loops: CDR1 LGHNA, CDR2 YSLEER. V trimming: 1 base; J trimming: 6 bases; junction bases outside the gene matches: 3. CDR3 protein: CASSQVGGAEQYF. CDR3 sequence (DNA): TGCGCCAGCAGCCAAGTGGGAGGGGCCGAGCAGTACTTC.

In its sample, this clonotype was seen many times. The rearrangement links TRBV20-1 to TRBJ1-5; the D is unclear. This CDR3 spans 15 amino acids. V lost 3 bases and J 3 bases, leaving 15 bases between the germline ends. Germline V CDR1 and CDR2: DFQATT, SNEGSKA (reference sequence). CDR3 sequence: CSASPHIGDNQPQHF. The CDR3 DNA is TGCAGTGCTAGCCCGCATATCGGGGACAATCAGCCCCAGCATTTT.

This clonotype was seen ten or more times. The chain has TRBV12-3 or TRBV12-4 and TRBJ1-4; TRBD1 aligns across 10 bases. V shed 3 bases and J 8 bases; nucleotides not matched to a gene: 9. The CDR3 covers 16 residues. The CDR3 DNA reads TGTGCCAGCAGTTTGTCTTTGGGACAGGGGAACGAAAAACTGTTTTTT. It translates to CASSLSLGQGNEKLFF.

Ten or more counts support this clonotype. The chain has TRBV21-1 and TRBJ2-7. TRBV21-1 is a pseudogene locus. The length of the CDR3 is 15 residues. CDR3 sequence (DNA): TGTGCCAGCAGCAAAGCCGCGAAGGGCTCCTACGAGCAGTACTTC. Residues: CASSKAAKGSYEQYF.

The chain combines TRBV5-1 with TRBJ1-4; D remains unclear. This CDR3 comprises 14 residues. Trimming left V 3 bases short and J 0 bases short, with 6 bases between. CDR1 and CDR2 (germline): SGHRS, YFSETQ. CDR3 sequence: CASSYLATNEKLFF. CDR3 nucleotide sequence: TGCGCCAGCAGCTACCTTGCAACTAATGAAAAACTGTTTTTT.

There are many counts of this clonotype. CDR3 loop: CASSERSYNEQFF. The DNA of the CDR3 is TGTGCCAGCAGTGAACGCAGTTACAATGAGCAGTTCTTC. The chain recombines TRBV2 with TRBJ2-1; D uncertain. Germline V gene lookup returns CDR1 SNHLY and CDR2 FYNNEI. The CDR3 is 13 residues long. The ends were cut back, 2 bases at V and 4 bases at J, with 6 bases in the middle.

J is TRBJ1-1 and V is TRBV20-1; possible D gene TRBD1, 6 bases. Germline CDR1 reads DFQATT; CDR2 reads SNEGSKA (reference sequence). The CDR3 has 12 residues. V lost 3 bases, J lost 1 base, and 6 bases lay in between. CDR3 nucleotides: TGCAGTGCTAGCAGGGGGAACACTGAAGCTTTCTTT. Amino acid sequence: CSASRGNTEAFF.

This clonotype was seen at least ten times. The chain is built from TRBV20-1 and TRBJ1-5, with D perhaps matching TRBD1 (6 bases). The germline CDR1 and CDR2 sequences are DFQATT and SNEGSKA (reference sequence). The germline V and J ends were trimmed by 5 bases and 8 bases, with 19 bases remaining between them. CDR3 length: 14 residues. In nucleotides, the CDR3 is TGCAGTGCTGGGGGGGGCCCGCTGGTGGAGCCCCAGCATTTT. Protein sequence: CSAGGGPLVEPQHF.